A selection of T cell receptor beta chains follows, all from one sample in a study of breast tumors, draining lymph nodes, adjacent tissues. MiXCR, run by TCRdb on the multiplex PCR reads, gives a single entry per CDR3 protein. This table holds fewer than 150,000 distinct CDR3 sequences, approximately 21% found once. Specimen: axillary lymph node tissue. The receptors originated from a female donor with breast cancer. Some clones in this sample may be carry-over from other donors' samples. The CDR3 runs from the conserved cysteine through the conserved F or W. Fields, in order: J gene, D gene, V gene, clone size, CDR3 protein, CDR3 DNA. A D gene is named only where the DNA matches it firmly. Part of the rows lack a size; the others show once, few, many or a class for expanded clones.

J gene: TRBJ2-3; D gene: .; V gene: TRBV5-6; clone size: many; CDR3 protein: CASSLMAAQYF; CDR3 DNA: TGTGCCAGCAGCTTGATGGCAGCGCAGTATTTT
J gene: TRBJ2-7; D gene: .; V gene: TRBV5-4; clone size: many; CDR3 protein: CASRVGQDSIEQYF; CDR3 DNA: TGTGCCAGCAGAGTAGGGCAGGACTCTATCGAGCAGTACTTC
J gene: TRBJ2-7; D gene: TRBD1; V gene: TRBV27; clone size: many; CDR3 protein: CASSLSGTGSSYEQYF; CDR3 DNA: TGTGCCAGCAGTTTATCAGGGACAGGGTCCTCCTACGAGCAGTACTTC
J gene: TRBJ1-5; D gene: .; V gene: TRBV28; clone size: few; CDR3 protein: CASRMGLGSNQPQHF; CDR3 DNA: TGTGCCAGCAGGATGGGCCTTGGTAGCAATCAGCCCCAGCATTTT
J gene: TRBJ1-2; D gene: .; V gene: TRBV28; clone size: .; CDR3 protein: CASSFTRDIYGYTF; CDR3 DNA: TGTGCCAGCAGTTTTACCCGGGACATCTATGGCTACACCTTC
J gene: TRBJ2-6; D gene: .; V gene: TRBV20-1; clone size: many; CDR3 protein: CSASKDSGANVLTF; CDR3 DNA: TGCAGTGCTAGTAAAGACTCTGGGGCCAACGTCCTGACTTTC
J gene: TRBJ2-7; D gene: TRBD1; V gene: TRBV7-8; clone size: many; CDR3 protein: CASSSQTGLSYEQYF; CDR3 DNA: TGTGCCAGCAGCTCCCAGACAGGGTTATCCTACGAGCAGTACTTC
J gene: TRBJ2-7; D gene: TRBD1; V gene: TRBV11-2; clone size: many; CDR3 protein: CASSPGQGNYEQYF; CDR3 DNA: TGTGCCAGCAGCCCGGGACAGGGAAACTACGAGCAGTACTTC
J gene: TRBJ2-1; D gene: TRBD2; V gene: TRBV27; clone size: few; CDR3 protein: CASSLLSRGELSYNEQFF; CDR3 DNA: TGTGCCAGCAGTTTATTGAGCCGGGGGGAGTTGTCCTACAATGAGCAGTTCTTC
J gene: TRBJ2-7; D gene: .; V gene: TRBV3-1; clone size: .; CDR3 protein: CATSSSGGIGEQYF; CDR3 DNA: TGTGCCACCAGCAGTTCGGGCGGGATAGGCGAGCAGTACTTC
J gene: TRBJ2-2; D gene: TRBD1; V gene: TRBV9; clone size: many; CDR3 protein: CASSADRDSRTGELFF; CDR3 DNA: TGTGCCAGCAGCGCGGACCGGGACAGCAGGACCGGGGAGCTGTTTTTT
J gene: TRBJ1-2; D gene: .; V gene: TRBV13; clone size: .; CDR3 protein: CASSLGSYGYTF; CDR3 DNA: TGTGCCAGCAGCTTGGGTAGCTATGGCTACACCTTC
J gene: TRBJ2-5; D gene: TRBD2; V gene: TRBV6-2/TRBV6-3; clone size: many; CDR3 protein: CASSTIAGKKETQYF; CDR3 DNA: TGTGCCAGCAGTACCATAGCGGGAAAAAAAGAGACCCAGTACTTC
J gene: TRBJ2-7; D gene: TRBD2; V gene: TRBV7-8; clone size: .; CDR3 protein: CASSFGTTGEQYF; CDR3 DNA: TGTGCCAGCAGCTTCGGGACTACCGGCGAGCAGTACTTC
J gene: TRBJ2-2; D gene: .; V gene: TRBV28; clone size: .; CDR3 protein: CASSYGIFRVRGTGELFF; CDR3 DNA: TGTGCCAGCAGTTACGGGATCTTCAGGGTCCGCGGCACCGGGGAGCTGTTTTTT
J gene: TRBJ2-5; D gene: TRBD1; V gene: TRBV7-6; clone size: many; CDR3 protein: CASSPDRADPQYF; CDR3 DNA: TGTGCCAGCAGTCCGGACAGGGCAGACCCCCAGTACTTC
J gene: TRBJ1-5; D gene: .; V gene: TRBV7-6; clone size: many; CDR3 protein: CASSPGLGYSNQPQHF; CDR3 DNA: TGTGCCAGCAGCCCCGGACTAGGGTATAGCAATCAGCCCCAGCATTTT
J gene: TRBJ2-7; D gene: .; V gene: TRBV19; clone size: many; CDR3 protein: CASSIRGETSSYEQYF; CDR3 DNA: TGTGCCAGTAGTATAAGGGGAGAGACGAGCTCCTACGAGCAGTACTTC
J gene: TRBJ2-7; D gene: TRBD2; V gene: TRBV11-2; clone size: .; CDR3 protein: CASSRIGTSGLSSYEQYF; CDR3 DNA: TGTGCCAGCAGCCGTATCGGGACTAGCGGACTCTCATCCTACGAGCAGTACTTC
J gene: TRBJ1-5; D gene: .; V gene: TRBV2; clone size: many; CDR3 protein: CAYGGGRNQPQHF; CDR3 DNA: TGTGCCTACGGGGGGGGGCGGAATCAGCCCCAGCATTTT
J gene: TRBJ2-7; D gene: .; V gene: TRBV2; clone size: many; CDR3 protein: CASSEALGRGVYEQYF; CDR3 DNA: TGTGCCAGCAGTGAAGCGCTCGGGAGAGGGGTGTACGAGCAGTACTTC
J gene: TRBJ2-3; D gene: TRBD2; V gene: TRBV20-1; clone size: many; CDR3 protein: CSAKGPGLAGGPPDTQYF; CDR3 DNA: TGCAGTGCTAAAGGGCCGGGACTAGCGGGAGGGCCGCCAGATACGCAGTATTTT
J gene: TRBJ2-7; D gene: .; V gene: TRBV5-8; clone size: many; CDR3 protein: CASSVGQGSSYEQYF; CDR3 DNA: TGTGCCAGCTCGGTAGGACAAGGAAGCTCCTACGAGCAGTACTTC
J gene: TRBJ2-4; D gene: TRBD2; V gene: TRBV6-5; clone size: .; CDR3 protein: CASRRGGQNIQYF; CDR3 DNA: TGTGCCAGCAGACGCGGGGGGCAAAACATTCAGTACTTC
J gene: TRBJ1-2; D gene: .; V gene: TRBV20-1; clone size: .; CDR3 protein: CSAETNGYTF; CDR3 DNA: TGCAGTGCGGAGACGAATGGCTACACCTTC
J gene: TRBJ2-1; D gene: TRBD1; V gene: TRBV20-1; clone size: many; CDR3 protein: CSASTGTGLF; CDR3 DNA: TGCAGTGCTAGTACCGGGACAGGACTCTTC
J gene: TRBJ1-4; D gene: TRBD1; V gene: TRBV2; clone size: many; CDR3 protein: CASRPGTGYEKLFF; CDR3 DNA: TGTGCCAGCAGGCCCGGGACAGGGTATGAAAAACTGTTTTTT
J gene: TRBJ2-1; D gene: TRBD1; V gene: TRBV3-1; clone size: .; CDR3 protein: CASSNDRGQSLGEQSF; CDR3 DNA: TGTGCCAGCAGCAACGACAGGGGGCAAAGTTTGGGTGAGCAGTCCTTC
J gene: TRBJ2-1; D gene: TRBD1; V gene: TRBV5-6; clone size: many; CDR3 protein: CASSKTGAWEQFF; CDR3 DNA: TGTGCCAGCAGCAAAACAGGGGCGTGGGAGCAGTTCTTC
J gene: TRBJ2-1; D gene: TRBD2; V gene: TRBV2; clone size: many; CDR3 protein: CASSDLAGSGYNEQFF; CDR3 DNA: TGTGCCAGCAGTGACCTAGCGGGATCGGGCTACAATGAGCAGTTCTTC
J gene: TRBJ1-4; D gene: .; V gene: TRBV20-1; clone size: many; CDR3 protein: CSARDPVGSSEKLFF; CDR3 DNA: TGCAGTGCTAGAGATCCGGTGGGAAGTAGTGAAAAACTGTTTTTT
J gene: TRBJ2-3; D gene: TRBD1; V gene: TRBV20-1; clone size: many; CDR3 protein: CSAPDRVPDTQYF; CDR3 DNA: TGCAGTGCCCCGGACAGGGTGCCAGATACGCAGTATTTT
J gene: TRBJ2-1; D gene: TRBD2; V gene: TRBV7-6; clone size: many; CDR3 protein: CASSLAGMGLAEQFF; CDR3 DNA: TGTGCCAGCAGCTTAGCGGGGATGGGACTAGCGGAGCAGTTCTTC
J gene: TRBJ2-2; D gene: .; V gene: TRBV3-1; clone size: many; CDR3 protein: CASSLSGPNTGELFF; CDR3 DNA: TGTGCCAGCAGCTTAAGCGGGCCGAACACCGGGGAGCTGTTTTTT
J gene: TRBJ1-5; D gene: .; V gene: TRBV18; clone size: few; CDR3 protein: CASSPQAGNRNQPQHF; CDR3 DNA: TGTGCCAGCTCACCCCAGGCAGGGAATCGCAATCAGCCCCAGCATTTT
J gene: TRBJ2-5; D gene: TRBD2; V gene: TRBV20-1; clone size: many; CDR3 protein: CSARDSGRTEETQYF; CDR3 DNA: TGCAGTGCTAGGGATAGCGGGAGGACTGAAGAGACCCAGTACTTC
J gene: TRBJ1-5; D gene: TRBD1; V gene: TRBV6-6; clone size: .; CDR3 protein: CASGYGQGGQPQHF; CDR3 DNA: TGTGCCAGCGGTTACGGACAGGGAGGTCAGCCCCAGCATTTT
J gene: TRBJ2-7; D gene: .; V gene: TRBV6-6; clone size: many; CDR3 protein: CASSSGHPYEQYF; CDR3 DNA: TGTGCCAGCAGTAGCGGGCACCCCTACGAGCAGTACTTC
J gene: TRBJ2-1; D gene: .; V gene: TRBV28; clone size: many; CDR3 protein: CASSPALPTNEQFF; CDR3 DNA: TGTGCCAGCAGTCCGGCCCTCCCGACCAATGAGCAGTTCTTC
J gene: TRBJ1-3; D gene: .; V gene: TRBV5-4; clone size: many; CDR3 protein: CASSLGTARGNTIYF; CDR3 DNA: TGTGCCAGCAGCCTGGGGACCGCAAGGGGAAACACCATATATTTT
J gene: TRBJ2-3; D gene: .; V gene: TRBV28; clone size: once; CDR3 protein: CASSIRARLTDTQYF; CDR3 DNA: TGTGCCAGCAGCATCCGGGCTAGACTAACAGATACGCAGTATTTT
J gene: TRBJ2-1; D gene: TRBD2; V gene: TRBV14; clone size: many; CDR3 protein: CASSRIAGYNEQFF; CDR3 DNA: TGTGCCAGCAGCCGGATAGCGGGGTACAATGAGCAGTTCTTC
J gene: TRBJ1-3; D gene: .; V gene: TRBV29-1; clone size: many; CDR3 protein: CSVEVGQPRSGNTIYF; CDR3 DNA: TGCAGCGTTGAAGTGGGGCAGCCCCGCTCTGGAAACACCATATATTTT
J gene: TRBJ1-2; D gene: TRBD1; V gene: TRBV5-1; clone size: many; CDR3 protein: CASSLETGTFYGYTF; CDR3 DNA: TGCGCCAGCAGCTTGGAGACAGGGACGTTCTATGGCTACACCTTC
J gene: TRBJ2-2; D gene: .; V gene: TRBV19; clone size: many; CDR3 protein: CASSRGLRAGANTGELFF; CDR3 DNA: TGTGCCAGTAGTAGGGGTCTCAGGGCAGGCGCGAACACCGGGGAGCTGTTTTTT
J gene: TRBJ1-1; D gene: .; V gene: TRBV11-2; clone size: few; CDR3 protein: CASSLGGVTEAFF; CDR3 DNA: TGTGCCAGCAGCTTAGGAGGTGTGACTGAAGCTTTCTTT
J gene: TRBJ2-1; D gene: .; V gene: TRBV6-1; clone size: many; CDR3 protein: CASVPRLAGYNEQFF; CDR3 DNA: TGTGCCAGCGTTCCTCGACTCGCAGGCTACAATGAGCAGTTCTTC
J gene: TRBJ2-1; D gene: TRBD2; V gene: TRBV7-3; clone size: .; CDR3 protein: CASSLRGRANEQFF; CDR3 DNA: TGTGCCAGCAGCTTACGCGGGAGGGCCAATGAGCAGTTCTTC
J gene: TRBJ1-2; D gene: TRBD1; V gene: TRBV4-2; clone size: many; CDR3 protein: CASSPAGTGNNYGYTF; CDR3 DNA: TGTGCCAGCAGCCCTGCCGGGACAGGGAATAACTATGGCTACACCTTC
J gene: TRBJ1-2; D gene: .; V gene: TRBV10-3; clone size: many; CDR3 protein: CAISGAGYYGYTF; CDR3 DNA: TGTGCCATCAGTGGGGCAGGGTACTATGGCTACACCTTC
J gene: TRBJ1-2; D gene: .; V gene: TRBV29-1; clone size: .; CDR3 protein: CSVGATNYGYTF; CDR3 DNA: TGCAGCGTTGGAGCTACTAACTATGGCTACACCTTC
J gene: TRBJ2-2; D gene: .; V gene: TRBV28; clone size: many; CDR3 protein: CASGLAQTGELFF; CDR3 DNA: TGTGCCAGTGGTCTAGCGCAAACCGGGGAGCTGTTTTTT
J gene: TRBJ2-1; D gene: TRBD2; V gene: TRBV19; clone size: many; CDR3 protein: CASNLSGRGYNEQFF; CDR3 DNA: TGTGCCAGTAACCTTAGCGGGAGAGGCTACAATGAGCAGTTCTTC
J gene: TRBJ2-7; D gene: .; V gene: TRBV11-3; clone size: many; CDR3 protein: CASSQTPYEQYF; CDR3 DNA: TGTGCCAGCAGCCAAACACCCTATGAGCAGTACTTC
J gene: TRBJ2-7; D gene: TRBD1; V gene: TRBV6-5; clone size: many; CDR3 protein: CASRRDSGSYEQYF; CDR3 DNA: TGTGCCAGCAGACGGGACAGCGGCTCCTACGAGCAGTACTTC